One and the same sample provided the 15 T cell receptor beta chains below, sequenced in a study of T-cell reconstitution after alpha-beta-depleted transplantation in children. Unique molecular identifiers were built into the TCRbeta library. TCRdb reprocessed the PCR reads via MiXCR and lists one record per CDR3 protein. The sample shows roughly 790,000 distinct CDR3 sequences, roughly 15% of them seen only once. Sequenced here: PBMCs, mostly from graft donor cells, sampled 360 days after TCRalphabeta/CD19-depleted stem cell transplant. The receptor source for this set is a male patient between 10 and 17 years old who had a stem cell transplant for acute lymphoblastic leukemia, so the T cells may come from the graft donor.

The chain has TRBV7-3 and TRBJ2-6, with 8 bases identical to TRBD1. The CDR3 is 18 residues long. In germline, CDR1 is SGHTA, CDR2 FQGTGA. V lost 1 base and J lost 0; bases outside the gene matches: 5. CDR3 region: CASSLNGQGLSGANVLTF. The CDR3 DNA is TGTGCCAGCAGCTTAAACGGACAGGGCCTCTCTGGGGCCAACGTCCTGACTTTC.

The chain couples TRBV6-5 to TRBJ2-1; the match to TRBD2 covers 12 bases. This CDR3 has 16 residues. The V gene's germline CDR1 is MNHEY and CDR2 SVGAGI. V lost 0 bases to trimming and J lost 8 bases; unmatched junction nucleotides: 5. CDR3 loop: CASSYSTSGGQHEQFF. CDR3 in DNA: TGTGCCAGCAGTTACTCAACTAGCGGGGGGCAGCATGAGCAGTTCTTC.

For the CDR3, the DNA is TGTGCCATCAAGACCGGGACTACCCCCTACAATGAGCAGTTCTTC. Its translation: CAIKTGTTPYNEQFF. The gene calls are TRBV10-3 and TRBJ2-1, with 7 bases matching TRBD2. Losses at the gene ends were 7 bases for V and 2 bases for J; bases not matched to a gene: 8. This CDR3 spans 15 amino acids. CDR1 ENHRY and CDR2 SYGVKD come from the germline V gene.

This clonotype has ten or more counts. V and J are TRBV10-3 and TRBJ2-1; no reliable D call. The CDR3 has 13 amino acids. Germline V gene lookup returns CDR1 ENHRY and CDR2 SYGVKD. Trimming pared 0 bases from V and 10 bases from J, leaving 10 bases between. The CDR3 protein is CAISESGPVEQFF. The CDR3 region has the DNA TGTGCCATCAGTGAGTCCGGCCCCGTCGAGCAGTTCTTC.

This clonotype was recorded many times. V is TRBV7-9 and J is TRBJ1-5; D remains ambiguous. Germline loops: CDR1 SEHNR, CDR2 FQNEAQ (reference sequence). The CDR3 loop spans 14 amino acids. V was cut by 4 bases and J by 4 bases, with 11 bases left in between. The CDR3 nucleotides are TGTGCCAGCAGCTCTACCGACCGAAATCAGCCCCAGCATTTT. This translates into CASSSTDRNQPQHF.

At least ten counts were recorded for this clonotype. The chain carries TRBV21-1 and TRBJ2-7. TRBV21-1 is a listed pseudogene. The CDR3 is 13 residues long. Here the CDR3 reads CASSKRHGSGQYF. The CDR3 DNA reads TGTGCCAGCAGCAAACGACACGGATCCGGGCAGTACTTC.

This rearrangement joins TRBV27 to TRBJ2-7; TRBD1 aligns across 10 bases. In germline, CDR1 is MNHEY, CDR2 SMNVEV (reference sequence). V lost 5 bases to trimming and J lost 3 bases; unmatched junction nucleotides: 7. The CDR3 has 15 residues. The CDR3 DNA reads TGTGCCAGCAGTCCAGTCCGGGACAGGGGCTACGAGCAGTACTTC. This gives the protein CASSPVRDRGYEQYF.

The chain uses TRBV5-4 and TRBJ2-5, with D unresolved. From germline, CDR1 is SGHNT and CDR2 YYREEE (reference sequence). The CDR3 covers 17 residues. Trimming removed 2 bases at V and 2 bases at J, with 19 bases between. CDR3 in amino acids: CASSLLFSTGPQETQYF. Here the CDR3 DNA reads TGTGCCAGCAGCTTACTGTTCTCAACTGGGCCACAAGAGACCCAGTACTTC.

The genes are TRBV5-4 and TRBJ2-2, with a tentative D call TRBD1 (5 bases). The CDR3 runs to 15 residues. V lost 4 bases to trimming and J lost 1 base, with 11 bases between them. Germline CDR1 reads SGHNT; CDR2 reads YYREEE (reference sequence). The CDR3 sequence: CASSPFDRNTGELFF. CDR3 nucleotides: TGTGCCAGCAGCCCATTTGACAGGAACACCGGGGAGCTGTTTTTT.

This clonotype was detected only a few times. V and J are TRBV9 and TRBJ2-1; D may be TRBD1 (6 bases). Per germline, CDR1 SGDLS and CDR2 YYNGEE. Deletions cut 1 base from V and 7 bases from J, with 12 bases between. The CDR3 is 14 residues long. The CDR3 loop reads CASSVQPTGNEQFF. In nucleotides, the CDR3 is TGTGCCAGCAGCGTACAGCCTACAGGGAATGAGCAGTTCTTC.

The CDR3 region is CASSVRVPGQGVGQPQHF. The CDR3 DNA sequence: TGTGCCAGCAGCGTTAGAGTCCCGGGACAGGGGGTTGGACAGCCCCAGCATTTT. The chain has TRBV7-8 and TRBJ1-5; 11 bases map to TRBD1. This CDR3 comprises 18 residues. Per the germline V gene, CDR1 is SGHVS and CDR2 is FQNEAQ. J lost 7 bases, V lost 5 bases, and 16 bases had no gene match.

This clonotype was observed many times. The chain recombines TRBV15 with TRBJ2-7; D call uncertain. This CDR3 region has 14 residues. The V gene lost 0 bases and the J gene lost 0 bases, with 6 bases spanning the gap. Germline CDR1 and CDR2: LNHNV and YYDKDF (reference sequence). The DNA of the CDR3 is TGTGCCACCAGCAGAGAGATAGGCTCCTACGAGCAGTACTTC. Protein: CATSREIGSYEQYF.

The genes are TRBV12-3 or TRBV12-4 and TRBJ2-1, with D maybe TRBD2 (5 bases). CDR3 length: 17 residues. Trimming removed 3 bases at V and 0 bases at J, with 15 bases between. The CDR3 spells CASSFPGGRSSYNEQFF. CDR3 nucleotides: TGTGCCAGCAGTTTCCCCGGAGGCAGGAGCTCCTACAATGAGCAGTTCTTC.

The chain is built from TRBV27 and TRBJ2-2, with unresolved D. The CDR3 has 20 amino acids. Germline V gives CDR1 MNHEY, CDR2 SMNVEV (reference sequence). Trimming removed 4 bases at V and 5 bases at J, with 29 bases between. The CDR3 bases are TGTGCCAGCAGTTCATCTGGGTTTTTTTCGCCCCCTCTTAGAACCGGGGAGCTGTTTTTT. It specifies CASSSSGFFSPPLRTGELFF.

This clonotype came up a few times. V gene TRBV9 combines with J gene TRBJ2-1; 9 bases map to TRBD2. The germline V gene has CDR1 SGDLS and CDR2 YYNGEE. This CDR3 is 16 amino acids long. Trimming removed 0 bases from V and 6 bases from J; junction bases left unmatched: 7. The CDR3 nucleotides read TGTGCCAGCAGCGTAGACGTGGCGGGAGGGTCCAATGAGCAGTTCTTC. As protein: CASSVDVAGGSNEQFF.